Included here is one TCR beta chain sequence, with context. Profiling relied on immunoSEQ multiplex PCR, and the TCRdb table lists in-frame clones only, not all of them. The data contain 250,000 to 300,000 clones, 85% to 90% of them seen just once; the ten biggest clones take up approximately 9%. The CDR3 extends over 13 amino acids. V lost 6 bases to trimming and J lost 1 base, with 10 bases between them. Germline V gene data show CDR1 as MNHEY and CDR2 as SVGAGI. This sample was included in a study of blood T cell repertoires in COVID-19. Study context: There were acute and convalescent COVID-19 samples, and they came from the United States, Italy and Spain.

Participants had their cohort set by participant-reported clinical history. The clonotype comes from a man aged 35 to 55 who had recovered from COVID-19. The chain employs TRBV6-5 and TRBJ2-7; D is perhaps TRBD1 (6 bases). The specimen sequenced was PBMCs or T cells enriched from blood (not recorded which). The CDR3 sequence: CASRSQGSYEQYF. CDR3 bases: TGTGCCAGCAGGTCACAGGGTTCCTACGAGCAGTACTTC.